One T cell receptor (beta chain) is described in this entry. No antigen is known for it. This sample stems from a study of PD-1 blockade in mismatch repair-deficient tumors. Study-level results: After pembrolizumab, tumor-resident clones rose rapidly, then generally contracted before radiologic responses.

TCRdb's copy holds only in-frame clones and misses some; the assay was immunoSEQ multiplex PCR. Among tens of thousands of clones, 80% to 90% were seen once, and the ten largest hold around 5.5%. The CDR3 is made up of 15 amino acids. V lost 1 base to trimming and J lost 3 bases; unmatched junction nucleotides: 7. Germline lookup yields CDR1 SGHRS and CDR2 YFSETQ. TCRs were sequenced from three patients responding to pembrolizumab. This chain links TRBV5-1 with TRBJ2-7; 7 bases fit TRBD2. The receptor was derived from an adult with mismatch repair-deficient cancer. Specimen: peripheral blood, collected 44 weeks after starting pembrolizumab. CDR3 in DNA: TGCGCCAGCAGCTTGTTTGCGGGAGAGGGCTACGAGCAGTACTTC. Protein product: CASSLFAGEGYEQYF.